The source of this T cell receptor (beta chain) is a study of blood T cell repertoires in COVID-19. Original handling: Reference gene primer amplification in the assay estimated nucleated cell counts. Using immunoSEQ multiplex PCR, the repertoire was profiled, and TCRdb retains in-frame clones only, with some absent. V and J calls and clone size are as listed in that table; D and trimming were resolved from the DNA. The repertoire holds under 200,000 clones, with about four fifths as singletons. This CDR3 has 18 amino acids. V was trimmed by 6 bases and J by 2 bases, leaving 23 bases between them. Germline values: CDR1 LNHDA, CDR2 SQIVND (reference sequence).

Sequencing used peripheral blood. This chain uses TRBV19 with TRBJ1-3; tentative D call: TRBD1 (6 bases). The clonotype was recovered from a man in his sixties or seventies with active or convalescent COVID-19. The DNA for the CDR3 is TGTGCCAGTAGGACGACTCAGCTAGGGGGAATAACTGGAAACACCATATATTTT. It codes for CASRTTQLGGITGNTIYF.